This T cell receptor (beta chain) appears in the sequencing data of a study of cytotoxic CD8 clonotypes in ibrutinib-treated CLL. Overall study context: Among the patients, 10 to 11 presented as relapsed/refractory and fewer than 16 as treatment-naive; 17 to 18 showed unmutated IGHV. Patients attained some 24 partial and 2 complete responses; at median approximately 68 months, 14 remained remitted while around 12 progressed. Across samples, productive templates numbered about 280,000 and productive rearrangements reached around 98,000 on average.

TCRdb's copy holds only in-frame clones and misses some; the assay was immunoSEQ multiplex PCR. The sample has 110,000 to 150,000 clones, around 93% seen once. The study's findings and limits: Against age-matched healthy donors, baseline clonality ran higher and tracked circulating CD8+ T-cell counts.

With V trimmed by 5 bases and J by 7 bases, 7 bases remained unmatched. This CDR3 has 13 residues. The germline gives CDR1 SGHTA, CDR2 FQGTGA. As for this clone: The antigen remains undetermined.

This specimen was PBMCs, taken after 12 months of ibrutinib treatment. The source is a human donor with chronic lymphocytic leukemia. The V gene is TRBV7-3, the J gene TRBJ1-1; the match to TRBD1 covers 7 bases. The CDR3 sequence: CASSPGTASEAFF. The CDR3 region has the DNA TGTGCCAGCAGCCCGGGGACAGCCAGTGAAGCTTTCTTT.